This T cell receptor beta chain is from a study of shared clonotypes between healthy human individuals. About the research overall: The plates for each donor numbered three CD4 naive, three CD4 memory, two CD8 naive and one CD8 memory.

Sorted-subset replicate PCR reactions were performed with around 200 ng DNA, corresponding to 25,000 to 35,000 T cell genomes. TCRdb's table, derived via immunoSEQ multiplex PCR, lists solely in-frame clones and lacks some. The sample records roughly 76,000 clones, 50% to 70% being singletons. Study-level findings and limits: Genetic and exposure-history diversity was limited by the small donor number. Researchers sampled blood only, noting tissue repertoires likely differ.

Regarding this clone: Its antigen is unidentified.

CDR1 MNHEY and CDR2 SVGAGI come from the germline V gene. The V segment lost 5 bases and the J segment 8 bases; nucleotides outside the gene matches: 8. The CDR3 sequence is 15 residues long. The TCR was taken from a man aged 30-40 years in good health. The V call is TRBV6-5, the J call TRBJ2-1, with 11 bases identical to TRBD1. Input material: memory CD8+ T cells sorted from blood. Indicated subset: CD45RO+ cells pooled with CCR7-negative TemRA cells. CDR3 sequence (DNA): TGTGCCAGCAGTACCCCGGGACAGGGGGATCATGAGCAGTTCTTC. Amino acids: CASSTPGQGDHEQFF.